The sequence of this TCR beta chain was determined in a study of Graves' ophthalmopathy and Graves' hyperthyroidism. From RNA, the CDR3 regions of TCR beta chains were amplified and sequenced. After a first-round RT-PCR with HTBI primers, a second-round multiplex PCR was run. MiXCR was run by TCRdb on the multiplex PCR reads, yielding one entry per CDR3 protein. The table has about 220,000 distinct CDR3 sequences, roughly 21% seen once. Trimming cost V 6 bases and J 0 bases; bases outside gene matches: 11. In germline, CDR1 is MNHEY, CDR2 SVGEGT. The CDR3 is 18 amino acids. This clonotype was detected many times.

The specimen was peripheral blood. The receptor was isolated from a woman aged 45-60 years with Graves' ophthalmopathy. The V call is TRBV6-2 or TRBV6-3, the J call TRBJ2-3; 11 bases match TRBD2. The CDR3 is CASRTPERTSGSTDTQYF. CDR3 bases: TGTGCCAGCAGAACACCCGAGAGGACTAGCGGGAGCACAGATACGCAGTATTTT.